This TCR beta chain was recovered during a study of identical twins. This CDR3 has 17 amino acids. Germline V CDR1 and CDR2: SEHNR, FQNEAQ (reference sequence). Unmatched junction bases numbered 7, after V lost 5 bases and J lost 1 base. Using its own MiXCR run on the 5' RACE reads, TCRdb lists one record per CDR3 protein. The repertoire holds about 720,000 distinct CDR3 sequences, with under 9% as singletons. Broader study findings: Beta clonotypes that were abundant in cord blood contained fewer insertions, a pattern absent from memory repertoires.

In regard to this clonotype: Antigen unknown.

The same data also went into a second study, on yellow fever vaccine responses in identical twins.

Sequencing was performed on PBMCs. The sequence came from a woman in her late teens or twenties in good health. V usage is TRBV7-9 and J usage is TRBJ2-2, with 10 bases lining up with TRBD2. CDR3 region: CASSPLLAGGNTGELFF. The CDR3 DNA reads as TGTGCCAGCAGCCCGCTTTTAGCGGGAGGGAACACCGGGGAGCTGTTTTTT.